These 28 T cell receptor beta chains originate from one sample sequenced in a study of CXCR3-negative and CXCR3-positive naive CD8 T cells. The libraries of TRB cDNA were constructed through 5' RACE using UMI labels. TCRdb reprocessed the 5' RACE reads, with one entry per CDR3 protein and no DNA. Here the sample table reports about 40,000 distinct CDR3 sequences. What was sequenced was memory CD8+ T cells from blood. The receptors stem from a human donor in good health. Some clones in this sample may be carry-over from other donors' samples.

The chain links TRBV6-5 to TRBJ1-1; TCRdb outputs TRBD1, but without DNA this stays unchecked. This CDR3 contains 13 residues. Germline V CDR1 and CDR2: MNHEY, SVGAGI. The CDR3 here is CASRGTANTEAFF.

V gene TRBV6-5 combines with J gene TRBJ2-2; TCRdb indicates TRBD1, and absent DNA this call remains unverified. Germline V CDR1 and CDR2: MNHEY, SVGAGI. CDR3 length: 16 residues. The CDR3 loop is CASSYSGLGGTGELFF.

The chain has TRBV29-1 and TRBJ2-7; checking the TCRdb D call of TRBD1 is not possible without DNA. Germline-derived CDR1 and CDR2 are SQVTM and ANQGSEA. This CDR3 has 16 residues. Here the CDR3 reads CSVEVSGQGKVYEQYF.

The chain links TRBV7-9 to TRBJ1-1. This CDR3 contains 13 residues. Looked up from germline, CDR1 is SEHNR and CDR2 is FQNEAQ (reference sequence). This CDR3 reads CASSFPAGVEAFF.

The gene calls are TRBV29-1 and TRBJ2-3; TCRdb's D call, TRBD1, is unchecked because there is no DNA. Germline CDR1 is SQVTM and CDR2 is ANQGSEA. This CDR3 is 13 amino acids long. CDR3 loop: CSVVPGTTDTQYF.

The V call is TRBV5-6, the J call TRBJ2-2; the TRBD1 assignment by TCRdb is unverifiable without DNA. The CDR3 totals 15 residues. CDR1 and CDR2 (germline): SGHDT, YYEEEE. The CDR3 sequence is CASSSTGAWAGELFF. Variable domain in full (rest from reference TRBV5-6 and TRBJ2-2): DAGVTQSPTHLIKTRGQQVTLRCSPKSGHDTVSWYQQALGQGPQFIFQYYEEEERQRGNFPDRFSGHQFPNYSSELNVNALLLGDSALYLCASSSTGAWAGELFFGEGSRLTVL.

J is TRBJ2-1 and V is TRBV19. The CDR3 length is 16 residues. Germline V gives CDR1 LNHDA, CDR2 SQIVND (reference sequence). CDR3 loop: CASTLDRQNSYNEQFF. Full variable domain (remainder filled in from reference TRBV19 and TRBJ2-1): DGGITQSPKYLFRKEGQNVTLSCEQNLNHDAMYWYRQDPGQGLRLIYYSQIVNDFQKGDIAEGYSVSREKKESFPLTVTSAQKNPTAFYLCASTLDRQNSYNEQFFGPGTRLTVL.

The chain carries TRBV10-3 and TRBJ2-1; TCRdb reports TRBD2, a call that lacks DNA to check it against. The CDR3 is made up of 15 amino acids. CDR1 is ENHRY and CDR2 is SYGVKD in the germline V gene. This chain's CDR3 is CAISDVPSGRNEQFF.

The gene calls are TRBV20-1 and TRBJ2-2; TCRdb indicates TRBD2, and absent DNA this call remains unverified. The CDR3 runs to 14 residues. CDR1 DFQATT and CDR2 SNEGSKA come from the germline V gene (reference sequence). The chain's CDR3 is CSARGPAVFGELFF.

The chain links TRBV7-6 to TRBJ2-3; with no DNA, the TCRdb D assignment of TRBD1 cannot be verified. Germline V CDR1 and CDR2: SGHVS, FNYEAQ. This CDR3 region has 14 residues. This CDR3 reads CASSSRTGPDTQYF.

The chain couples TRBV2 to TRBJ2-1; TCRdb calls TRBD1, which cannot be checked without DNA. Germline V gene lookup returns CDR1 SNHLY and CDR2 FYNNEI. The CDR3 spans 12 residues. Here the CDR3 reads CASLTPGTEQFF. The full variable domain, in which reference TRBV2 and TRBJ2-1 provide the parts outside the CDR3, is EPEVTQTPSHQVTQMGQEVILRCVPISNHLYFYWYRQILGQKVEFLVSFYNNEISEKSEIFDDQFSVERPDGSNFTLKIRSTKLEDSAMYFCASLTPGTEQFFGPGTRLTVL.

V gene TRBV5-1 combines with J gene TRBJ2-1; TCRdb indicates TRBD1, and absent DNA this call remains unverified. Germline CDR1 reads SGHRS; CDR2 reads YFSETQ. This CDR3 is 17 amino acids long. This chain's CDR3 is CASSSYPGQEVWNEQFF.

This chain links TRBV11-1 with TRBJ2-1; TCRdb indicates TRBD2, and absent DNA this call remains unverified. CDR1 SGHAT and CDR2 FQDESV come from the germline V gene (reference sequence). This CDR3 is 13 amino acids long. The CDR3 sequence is CASRPRLRDEQFF.

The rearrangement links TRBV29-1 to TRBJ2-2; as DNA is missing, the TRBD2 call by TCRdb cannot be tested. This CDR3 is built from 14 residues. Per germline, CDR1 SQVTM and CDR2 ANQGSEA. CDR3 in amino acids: CSVEVASYAGELFF.

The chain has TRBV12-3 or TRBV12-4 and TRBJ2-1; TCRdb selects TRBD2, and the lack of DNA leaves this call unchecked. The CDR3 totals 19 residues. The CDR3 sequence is CASSLVGVAGASSYNEQFF.

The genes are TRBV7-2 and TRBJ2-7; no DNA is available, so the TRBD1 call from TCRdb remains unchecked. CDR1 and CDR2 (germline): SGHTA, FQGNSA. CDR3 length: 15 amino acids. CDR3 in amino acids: CASSTWTGTGYEQYF.

The CDR3 sequence: CASSFGTSSYEQYF. This chain joins TRBV7-6 and TRBJ2-7; no DNA is available, so the TRBD2 call from TCRdb remains unchecked. Germline V gives CDR1 SGHVS, CDR2 FNYEAQ. CDR3 size: 14 residues.

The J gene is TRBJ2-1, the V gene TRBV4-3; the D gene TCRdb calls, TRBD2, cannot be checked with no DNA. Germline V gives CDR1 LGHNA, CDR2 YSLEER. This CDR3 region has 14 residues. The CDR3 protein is CASSQDRASDEQFF.

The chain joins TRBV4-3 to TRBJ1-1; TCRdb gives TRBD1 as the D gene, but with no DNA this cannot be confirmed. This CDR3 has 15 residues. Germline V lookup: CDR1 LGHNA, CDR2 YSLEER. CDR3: CASSKDRDSNTEAFF.

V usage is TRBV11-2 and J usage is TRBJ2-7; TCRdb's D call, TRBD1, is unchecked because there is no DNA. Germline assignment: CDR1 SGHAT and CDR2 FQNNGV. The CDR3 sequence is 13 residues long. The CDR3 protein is CASSSLQGPEQYF.

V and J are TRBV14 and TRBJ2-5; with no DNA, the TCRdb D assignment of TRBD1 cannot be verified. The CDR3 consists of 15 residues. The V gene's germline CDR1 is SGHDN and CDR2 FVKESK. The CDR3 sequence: CASSQYRGRGETQYF.

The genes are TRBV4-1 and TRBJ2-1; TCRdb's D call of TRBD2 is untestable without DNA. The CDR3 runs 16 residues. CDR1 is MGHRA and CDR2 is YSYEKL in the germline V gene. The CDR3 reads CASTVGEGQGYNEQFF.

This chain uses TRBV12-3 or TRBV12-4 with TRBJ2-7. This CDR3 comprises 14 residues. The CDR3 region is CASSLGSFSYEQYF.

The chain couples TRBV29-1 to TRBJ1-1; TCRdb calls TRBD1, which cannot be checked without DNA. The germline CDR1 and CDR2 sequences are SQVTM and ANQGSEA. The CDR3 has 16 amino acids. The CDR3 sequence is CSVEGGQEGRTLEAFF.

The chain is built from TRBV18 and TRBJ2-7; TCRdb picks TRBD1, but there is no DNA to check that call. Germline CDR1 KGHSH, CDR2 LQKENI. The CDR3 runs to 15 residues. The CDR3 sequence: CASSPDRSHSYEQYF.

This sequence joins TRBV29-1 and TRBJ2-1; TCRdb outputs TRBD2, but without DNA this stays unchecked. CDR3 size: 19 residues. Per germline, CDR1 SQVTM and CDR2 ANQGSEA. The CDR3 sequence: CSVEARGPRRGGLYNEQFF.

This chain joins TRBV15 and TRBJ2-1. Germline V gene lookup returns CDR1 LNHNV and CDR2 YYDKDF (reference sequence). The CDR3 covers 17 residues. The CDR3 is CATSRDPSESSYNEQFF.

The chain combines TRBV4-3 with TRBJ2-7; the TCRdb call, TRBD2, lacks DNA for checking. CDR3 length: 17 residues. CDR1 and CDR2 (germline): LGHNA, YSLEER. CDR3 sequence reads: CASSHAYPGTQTYEQYF.